This entry concerns a single TCR beta chain. Its antigen is undetermined. This sample is drawn from a study of response to subunit inactivated influenza vaccine. TCRdb itself ran the RT-PCR reads through MiXCR, one entry per CDR3 protein. The repertoire has roughly 700,000 distinct CDR3 sequences, approximately 15% of them found once; the top ten carry 6.5% to 8.5%. The study's findings and limits: A suggestion made by the authors is that each seasonal influenza vaccination recruits few new T cells.

Germline loops: CDR1 LGHDT, CDR2 YNNKEL (reference sequence). The CDR3 sequence is 14 residues long. V was cut by 3 bases and J by 2 bases, with 9 bases left in between. The chain joins TRBV3-1 to TRBJ2-3; unclear D gene. The source material was PBMCs from blood, sampled about 14 days before vaccination. This clonotype was obtained from a man aged 50-59 years who received an inactivated influenza vaccine. Here the CDR3 reads CASSQIPATDTQYF. DNA of the CDR3: TGTGCCAGCAGCCAGATCCCTGCCACAGATACGCAGTATTTT.